These 16 T cell receptor beta chains share one sample of origin, sequenced in a study of shared clonotypes between healthy human individuals. Cells designated naive CD8 were CD45RO-negative and were positively selected for CCR7, with terminally differentiated effector memory CD45RA+ cells excluded. Some clones are missing from TCRdb's copy, which holds only in-frame ones; the method was immunoSEQ multiplex PCR. Here the sample spans about 2.1 million clones, roughly 95% being singletons. The sequencing sample was made of naive CD8+ T cells from PBMCs. The origin of the receptors is a man aged 18 to 30 in good health. Some clones in this sample may be carry-over from other donors' samples.

The chain recombines TRBV10-2 with TRBJ2-7; 9 bases agree with TRBD2. Germline V CDR1 and CDR2: WSHSY, SAAADI. This CDR3 region has 13 residues. Trimming cost V 8 bases and J 6 bases; bases outside gene matches: 8. CDR3 DNA: TGCGCCAGCGGAGGCGGGAGGGCCGCCGAGCAGTACTTC. Translation: CASGGGRAAEQYF.

The V gene is TRBV29-1, the J gene TRBJ2-3; D may be TRBD1 or TRBD2 (5 bases each). CDR3 length equals 12 residues. Germline lookup yields CDR1 SQVTM and CDR2 ANQGSEA. Deletions cut 6 bases from V and 6 bases from J, with 13 bases between. CDR3 sequence: CSVYGTGDTQYF. In nucleotides, the CDR3 is TGCAGCGTGTATGGGACCGGGGATACGCAGTATTTT.

The chain has TRBV28 and TRBJ1-4; D is perhaps TRBD1 (5 bases). Trimming took off 4 bases at V and 4 bases at J, with 13 bases between the two ends. CDR1 and CDR2 from the germline V gene are MDHEN and SYDVKM. The length of the CDR3 is 15 residues. The CDR3 DNA follows: TGTGCCAGCAGTTCCCCGGGGCCGTATAATGAAAAACTGTTTTTT. Translated: CASSSPGPYNEKLFF.

Remarks on this clone: Other DNA sequences in this sample translate to the same CDR3. The CDR3 coding sequence is TGTGCCAGCAGCGGAGGGTCTTACGAGCAGTACTTC. Its translation: CASSGGSYEQYF. V usage is TRBV11-3 and J usage is TRBJ2-7, with D tentatively TRBD2 (6 bases). The CDR3 has 12 residues. The germline V gene encodes CDR1 SGHNT and CDR2 YENEEA. V lost 5 bases, J lost 4 bases, and 9 bases lay in between.

This chain links TRBV29-1 with TRBJ1-1; D is ambiguous. The germline gives CDR1 SQVTM, CDR2 ANQGSEA. V was cut by 6 bases and J by 1 base, with 15 bases left in between. The CDR3 totals 14 residues. CDR3 in DNA: TGCAGCGTAGGATTTGGCGCACCGAACACTGAAGCTTTCTTT. This translates into CSVGFGAPNTEAFF.

The V and J genes are TRBV7-3 and TRBJ2-7, with 7 bases identical to TRBD2. Trimming cost V 3 bases and J 4 bases; bases outside gene matches: 9. Germline-derived CDR1 and CDR2 are SGHTA and FQGTGA. This CDR3 comprises 15 residues. CDR3 residues: CASSFDGRLGYEQYF. CDR3 nucleotide sequence: TGTGCCAGCAGCTTCGACGGGAGGTTAGGTTACGAGCAGTACTTC.

The CDR3: CASSLAGLPIVEQFF. As DNA, the CDR3 is TGTGCCAGCAGCTTAGCGGGTCTCCCAATCGTAGAGCAGTTCTTC. This chain links TRBV11-2 with TRBJ2-1, with unresolved D. Trimming removed 1 base at V and 10 bases at J, with 17 bases between. This CDR3 contains 15 residues. The germline gives CDR1 SGHAT, CDR2 FQNNGV.

The chain employs TRBV7-2 and TRBJ2-7; D is unresolved. Trimming pared 2 bases from V and 2 bases from J, leaving 10 bases between. There are 14 residues in the CDR3. Germline-derived CDR1 and CDR2 are SGHTA and FQGNSA. CDR3 loop: CASSLKGRPYEQYF. The DNA for the CDR3 is TGTGCCAGCAGCTTAAAGGGCAGACCCTACGAGCAGTACTTC. The full variable domain, its missing parts supplied by reference TRBV7-2 and TRBJ2-7, is GAGVSQSPSNKVTEKGKDVELRCDPISGHTALYWYRQSLGQGLEFLIYFQGNSAPDKSGLPSDRFSAERTGGSVSTLTIQRTQQEDSAVYLCASSLKGRPYEQYFGPGTRLTVT.

The rearrangement links TRBV13 to TRBJ1-1; a possible D gene is TRBD1 (6 bases). Germline CDR1 and CDR2: PRHDT and FYEKMQ (reference sequence). This CDR3 contains 13 residues. Trimming left V 5 bases short and J 5 bases short, with 12 bases between. In nucleotides, the CDR3 is TGTGCCAGCAGCCTCCACGGACAGACTGAAGCTTTCTTT. Protein: CASSLHGQTEAFF.

This clone occurred once. CDR3 loop: CAISSSGRVQETQYF. The CDR3 coding sequence is TGTGCCATTTCCTCTAGCGGGAGGGTCCAAGAGACCCAGTACTTC. The chain is built from TRBV7-9 and TRBJ2-5; 12 nucleotides align to TRBD2. The germline V gene encodes CDR1 SEHNR and CDR2 FQNEAQ (reference sequence). Trimming cost V 10 bases and J 1 base; bases outside gene matches: 7. This CDR3 has 15 residues. The whole variable domain, filled in from reference TRBV7-9 and TRBJ2-5, reads DTGVSQNPRHKITKRGQNVTFRCDPISEHNRLYWYRQTLGQGPEFLTYFQNEAQLEKSRLLSDRFSAERPKGSFSTLEIQRTEQGDSAMYLCAISSSGRVQETQYFGPGTRLLVL.

The chain recombines TRBV11-2 with TRBJ1-4, with 9 bases identical to TRBD1. The junction had 4 bases not matched to a gene; V was cut back by 3 bases and J by 5 bases. Per the germline V gene, CDR1 is SGHAT and CDR2 is FQNNGV. The CDR3 has 15 amino acids. The DNA of the CDR3 is TGTGCCAGCAGCTTCTCGGGACAGGGAAATGAAAAACTGTTTTTT. It encodes CASSFSGQGNEKLFF.

The CDR3, as DNA: TGCGCCAGCAGCCCATGGGACGGAGCTAACTATGGCTACACCTTC. Its translation: CASSPWDGANYGYTF. The V gene is TRBV4-3, the J gene TRBJ1-2; tentatively, D is TRBD1 (5 bases). Germline CDR1 LGHNA, CDR2 YSLEER. The length of the CDR3 is 15 residues. The germline V and J ends were trimmed by 4 bases and 0 bases, with 12 bases remaining between them.

As concerns this clone: Other DNA sequences in the sample encode the same CDR3. The chain uses TRBV27 and TRBJ2-7; 9 nucleotides agree with TRBD1. J gave up 6 bases and V 0 bases, and 6 bases lay outside the gene matches. Germline V gene sequence: CDR1 MNHEY, CDR2 SMNVEV (reference sequence). The CDR3 contains 15 residues. The chain's CDR3 is CASSLSRTGVGEQYF. The DNA of the CDR3 is TGTGCCAGCAGTTTATCACGGACAGGGGTTGGCGAGCAGTACTTC.

The chain combines TRBV7-9 with TRBJ2-1; no reliable D call. The germline V gene encodes CDR1 SEHNR and CDR2 FQNEAQ (reference sequence). CDR3 length: 14 residues. The V gene lost 5 bases and the J gene lost 4 bases, with 12 bases spanning the gap. The CDR3 protein is CASSPELGYNEQFF. The CDR3 DNA follows: TGTGCCAGCAGCCCAGAGTTGGGTTACAATGAGCAGTTCTTC.

The chain links TRBV21-1 to TRBJ2-7; the table's D call of TRBD2 was not tested on the DNA. TRBV21-1 is labeled a pseudogene. This CDR3 comprises 19 residues. The CDR3 protein is CASSGWTSGGGTNPYEQYF. In DNA, the CDR3 is TGTGCCAGCAGCGGGTGGACTAGCGGAGGGGGAACGAACCCCTACGAGCAGTACTTC.

On this clone: Other DNA sequences in this sample translate to the same CDR3. CDR3 sequence (DNA): TGTGCCAGCAGCGTAGGGGGGAATAGCAATCAGCCCCAGCATTTT. It codes for CASSVGGNSNQPQHF. This chain joins TRBV9 and TRBJ1-5; D might be TRBD1 (5 bases). CDR1 is SGDLS and CDR2 is YYNGEE in the germline V gene. This CDR3 has 15 amino acids. V was pared by 0 bases and J by 0 bases, with 7 bases between.